This T cell receptor beta chain was recorded in a study of shared clonotypes between healthy human individuals (dated by TCRdb to 2020 to 2022). Looking at the study overall: Three men and a couple of women, aged 18 to 49 years, made up the cohort. To increase sequencing depth and limit assay-specific biases, different laboratories used diverse techniques to prepare libraries and sequence TCR repertoires. Leukapheresis yielded between about 0.94 and 8.9 billion PBMCs per donor. For each donor, CD4 naive and CD4 memory were each given three plates, CD8 naive was given two plates, and CD8 memory was given one plate. The study deeply sequenced blood TCR repertoires of several healthy adults to estimate repertoire size and the extent of clonotype sharing between individuals. The study at large found these results: Based on pairwise subsampling, the degree of clonotype sharing among donors was expected to be affected by sequencing depth. Larger estimated clonotype richness was generally found for naive subsets than for memory subsets. Sharing across four donors was observed for around 5% of naive CD4, over 3% of naive CD8, around 2.5% of memory CD4, and about 0.4% of memory CD8 clonotypes. Because the study included only a small number of donors, the genetic and exposure-history diversity represented was limited. Sampling was limited to blood, and TCR repertoires in tissue likely differ from TCR repertoires in blood. Rarefaction of sorted-subset datasets indicated incomplete sequencing despite the large sequencing depth. Compared with non-shared clonotypes, clonotypes shared by all four sorted-subset donors had higher generation probabilities.

Using the deep immunoSEQ assay, multiplex PCR amplified TCR CDR3 regions from genomic DNA. Genomic DNA extracted from each cell subset was distributed evenly over all wells of several immunoSEQ 96-well plates, and each plate served as one replicate. For sorted subsets, approximately 190 ng genomic DNA, equal to about 30,000 T cell genomes, was loaded into each replicate PCR. Purified libraries were measured with a Qubit 3.0 fluorometer, size-checked on a Bioanalyzer 2100, and measured again with the KAPA Library Quantification kit. Every immunoSEQ 96-well plate was sequenced on a separate single-read 150-cycle Illumina NextSeq 550 flow cell. Per the authors' processing: Because only junctional sequences without quality scores were contained in the immunoSEQ output, filtering matching that applied to full-length reads could not be performed. To assign V/J genes and CDR3, sequences were annotated against IMGT germline references using PyIR, a Python wrapper for IgBLAST v1.9. Any read was removed if the V/J assignment was weak (E-value above 1e-6), the CDR3 was missing, or the read contained stop codons, out-of-frame junctions, or ambiguous translated residues. V3J clonotypes were defined as sequences sharing an identical inferred V gene, J gene, and CDR3 amino acid sequence. Percentage overlap between repertoires was computed as shared unique clonotypes divided by the size of the smaller repertoire. Repertoire richness was assessed with RTK rarefaction, the Chao1 estimator, and Recon v2.1 estimates of unobserved clonotypes. Generation probabilities were computed with OLGA for all TCRbeta clonotypes obtained by the gDNA method from several donors. In its TCRdb copy, this immuneACCESS table keeps in-frame sequences only and misses some clones. Where compared with another copy, unresolved V genes explain less than half of these, and the others have no known cause. V, J and clone size are those of that table, while D and trimming were read from the DNA. The sample data list approximately 1,000,000 clones, and roughly 77% of these were observed just once. The top ten clonotypes cover 0.85% to 1% of the sample.

This clone was seen just once. This receptor's antigen is unknown. Qualities for individual bases were not recorded, and no much larger clone is one base off. Donors were healthy HIV-negative adults with no recently reported acute infections or vaccinations. Only Caucasian adults living in Nashville, Tennessee, USA were represented among the donors. CD4+ T cells were enriched by magnetic negative selection, after which naive cells were positively selected on CD45RA and the negative fraction was taken as the memory subset. Blood was obtained by leukapheresis, after which PBMCs were separated by Ficoll-Histopaque density gradient centrifugation and cryopreserved in liquid nitrogen vapor phase. Purity and quantity of every magnetically sorted T cell population were checked by analytical flow cytometry. From each sorted fraction, genomic DNA was isolated and quantified by UV absorbance on a Nanodrop 2000c.

The CDR3, cysteine through phenylalanine, is 15 amino acids long. CDR3 DNA only is kept here, 45 bases in frame from base 1. Via the germline V gene, CDR1 is MNHNS and CDR2 SASEGT. V is clipped by 7 bases and J by 2 bases, and the sequence between their germline boundaries is 17 bases long. Source material: memory CD4+ T cells from PBMCs. This specimen's cell subset or site label, per the study, means: CD45RA-negative fraction. This TCR was sampled from a man between 18 and 29 years old in good health. Some clones in this sample may be carry-over from other donors' samples. The chain uses TRBV6-1 and TRBJ2-5; the D gene is possibly TRBD1, with 6 bases matching. The nucleotides are TGTGCCAGCAATTCGCCTGGGACAAGACAAGAGACCCAGTACTTC. This sequence encodes CASNSPGTRQETQYF.